This is a list of T cell receptor beta chains from one sample in a study of human T cells and chemical hapten exposure. TCRdb reanalysed the RACE reads using MiXCR and keeps one entry per CDR3 protein. The table lists tens of thousands of distinct CDR3 sequences, over 9.5% of them singletons, with roughly 6.2% in the top ten. Sequenced here: whole blood, sampled in connection with sensitization to the hapten diphenylcyclopropenone (DPC). The receptor set was obtained from a man aged 30 to 39 with alopecia areata. Some clones in this sample may be carry-over from other donors' samples. CDR3s leave out the opening cysteine and the closing phenylalanine or tryptophan.

V,CDR3
TRBV29-1,SVGYADEQF
TRBV18,ASSPYTDTQY
TRBV9,ASSKLAGPQETQY
TRBV20-1,SARTPGTLETQY
TRBV9,ASSTRDRANAGELF
TRBV6-1,ASNLWRTEANGYT
TRBV5-5,ASSLGGDTQY
TRBV14,ASSQVKEGNQPQH
TRBV18,ASTFSGTGPSGANVLT
TRBV10-3,AIGDYGYT
TRBV28,ASSRQGYSPLH
TRBV6-6,ASRSPGSNQPQH
TRBV20-1,SASWDTSTDTQY
TRBV27,ASSGGPPGANVLT
TRBV30,AWKTSGRLQTQY
TRBV5-1,ASSSRTSGRDIRLTDTQY
TRBV7-6,ASSRLGASGNTIY
TRBV20-1,SARDRNTGELF
TRBV5-1,ASSLRPYNSPLH
TRBV2,ANGHLSYNEQF
TRBV20-1,SAMALAGAPDTQY
TRBV3-1,ASSHSQGFAEAF
TRBV3-1,ASSGTSGGSDTQY
TRBV6-2/TRBV6-3,ASSATAAPANEQF
TRBV29-1,SAGQGGNTIY
TRBV29-1,SVLPGLAGTRGQF
TRBV7-8,ASSLEGSSSYNEQF
TRBV20-1,SARDKDDGSYQETQY
TRBV2,ASSERGTSYGYT
TRBV3-1,ASSQRRSVVGELF
TRBV24-1,ATSDSRLVRY
TRBV2,ASSEAAGTSYEQY
TRBV19,ASNFLGHTDTQY
TRBV6-2/TRBV6-3,ASSYLQGAYNEQF
TRBV7-2,ASSLDGVRNTEAF
TRBV6-6,ASSDRGRSQH
TRBV19,ASSIGSRVHEQY
TRBV7-3,ASSPTGSYNEQF
TRBV6-1,ASSPRGGGAGELF
TRBV5-1,ASSYRTGGSIATDTQY
TRBV11-1,ASSSEVGRQETQY
TRBV5-1,ASSQAGEAYNEQF
TRBV27,ASSFYPGNTGELF
TRBV2,ASRLDRVISTDTQY
TRBV29-1,SANVGQGSDTQY
TRBV20-1,SARDTSSGNTIY
TRBV7-8,ASSAPARDEQF
TRBV5-1,ASSLTTDRAYRYT
TRBV4-3,ASSQDYTSGILDEQF
TRBV29-1,SVEDSGADTQY
TRBV4-3,ASSPRGDGELF